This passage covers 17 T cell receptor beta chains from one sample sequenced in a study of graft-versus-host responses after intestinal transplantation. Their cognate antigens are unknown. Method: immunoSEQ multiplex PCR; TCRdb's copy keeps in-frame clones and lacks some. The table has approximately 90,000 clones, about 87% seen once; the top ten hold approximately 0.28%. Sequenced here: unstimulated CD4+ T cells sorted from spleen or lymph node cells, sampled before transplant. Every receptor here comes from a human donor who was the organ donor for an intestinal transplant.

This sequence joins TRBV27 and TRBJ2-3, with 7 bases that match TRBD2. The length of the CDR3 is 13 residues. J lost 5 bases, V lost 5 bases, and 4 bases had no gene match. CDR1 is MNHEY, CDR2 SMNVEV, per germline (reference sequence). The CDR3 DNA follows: TGTGCCAGCAGTCGGGGGGTGGGAGATACGCAGTATTTT. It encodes CASSRGVGDTQYF.

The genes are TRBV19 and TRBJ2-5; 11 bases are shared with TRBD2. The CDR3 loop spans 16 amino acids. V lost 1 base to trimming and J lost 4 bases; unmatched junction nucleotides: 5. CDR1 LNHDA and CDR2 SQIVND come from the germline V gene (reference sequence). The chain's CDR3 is CASSIGLAGGRETQYF. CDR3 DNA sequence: TGTGCCAGTAGTATAGGGCTAGCGGGAGGAAGAGAGACCCAGTACTTC.

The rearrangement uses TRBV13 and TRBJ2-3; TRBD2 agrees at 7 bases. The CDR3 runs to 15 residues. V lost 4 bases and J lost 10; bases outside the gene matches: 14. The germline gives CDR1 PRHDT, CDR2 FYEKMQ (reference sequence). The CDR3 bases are TGTGCCAGCAGCTGGGGGGGGTCCGTTTTTGGTGCGCAGTATTTT. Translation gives CASSWGGSVFGAQYF.

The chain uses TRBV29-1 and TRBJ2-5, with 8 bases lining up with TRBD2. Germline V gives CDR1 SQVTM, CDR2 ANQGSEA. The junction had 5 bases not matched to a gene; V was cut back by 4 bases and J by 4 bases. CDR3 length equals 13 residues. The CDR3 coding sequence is TGCAGCGTTGGAGCGGGAGAGAGAGAGACCCAGTACTTC. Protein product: CSVGAGERETQYF.

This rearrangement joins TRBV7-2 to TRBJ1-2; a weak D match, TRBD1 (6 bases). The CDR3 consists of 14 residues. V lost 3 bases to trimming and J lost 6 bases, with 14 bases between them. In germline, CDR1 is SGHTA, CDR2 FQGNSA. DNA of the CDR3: TGTGCCAGCAGCTTTCGGTGGGGACAAAATGGCTACACCTTC. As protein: CASSFRWGQNGYTF.

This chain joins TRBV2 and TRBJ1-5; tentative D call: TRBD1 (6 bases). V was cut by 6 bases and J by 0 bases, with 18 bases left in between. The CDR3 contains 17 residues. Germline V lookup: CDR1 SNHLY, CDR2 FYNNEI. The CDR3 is CASRSRTDKYSNQPQHF. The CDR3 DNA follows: TGTGCCAGCAGATCCCGGACAGACAAATATAGCAATCAGCCCCAGCATTTT.

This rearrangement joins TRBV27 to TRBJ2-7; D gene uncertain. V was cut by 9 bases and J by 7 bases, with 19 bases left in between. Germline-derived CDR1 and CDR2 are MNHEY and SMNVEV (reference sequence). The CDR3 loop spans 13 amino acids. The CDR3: CASHPGSLVEQYF. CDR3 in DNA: TGTGCCAGTCACCCCGGGTCCCTCGTGGAGCAGTACTTC.

Here the CDR3 reads CASGTSSYNSPLHF. The CDR3, as DNA: TGTGCCAGCGGTACGAGCTCCTATAATTCACCCCTCCACTTT. The chain has TRBV5-4 and TRBJ1-6; D gene uncertain. CDR1 and CDR2 (germline): SGHNT, YYREEE (reference sequence). The V end lost 7 bases, the J end lost 0 bases, and 8 bases lay between the germline ends. This CDR3 comprises 14 residues.

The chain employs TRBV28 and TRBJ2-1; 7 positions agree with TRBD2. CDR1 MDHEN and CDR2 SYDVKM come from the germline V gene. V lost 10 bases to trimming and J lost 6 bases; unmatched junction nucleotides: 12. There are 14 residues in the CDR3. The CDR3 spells CATLPGGSINEQFF. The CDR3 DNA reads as TGTGCCACCCTCCCTGGCGGGAGTATCAATGAGCAGTTCTTC.

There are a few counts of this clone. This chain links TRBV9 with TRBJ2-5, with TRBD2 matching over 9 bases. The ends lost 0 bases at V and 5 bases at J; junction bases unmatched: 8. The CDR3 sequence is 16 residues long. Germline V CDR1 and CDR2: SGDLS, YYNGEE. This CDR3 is CASSVGGGALAETQYF. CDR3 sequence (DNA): TGTGCCAGCAGCGTAGGCGGGGGGGCCTTAGCTGAGACCCAGTACTTC.

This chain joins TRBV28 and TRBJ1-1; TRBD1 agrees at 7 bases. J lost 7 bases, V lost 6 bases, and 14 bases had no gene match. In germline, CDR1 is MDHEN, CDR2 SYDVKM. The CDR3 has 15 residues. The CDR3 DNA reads TGTGCCAGCAGGAATCGTAGACAGGGAATGGGTGAAGCTTTCTTT. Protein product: CASRNRRQGMGEAFF.

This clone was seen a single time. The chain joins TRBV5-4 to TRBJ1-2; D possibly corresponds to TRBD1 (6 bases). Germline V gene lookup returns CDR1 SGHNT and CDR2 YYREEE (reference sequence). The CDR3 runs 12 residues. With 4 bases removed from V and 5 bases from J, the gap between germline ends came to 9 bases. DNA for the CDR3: TGTGCCAGCAGCCCGACAGGTTATGGCTACACCTTC. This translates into CASSPTGYGYTF.

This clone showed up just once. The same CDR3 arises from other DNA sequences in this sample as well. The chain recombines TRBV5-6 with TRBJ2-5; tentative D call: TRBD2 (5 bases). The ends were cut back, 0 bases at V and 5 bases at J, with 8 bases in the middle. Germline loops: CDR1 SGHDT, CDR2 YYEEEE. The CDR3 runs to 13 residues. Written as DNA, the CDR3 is TGTGCCAGCAGCTTGGAGCGGAAGGAGACCCAGTACTTC. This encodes CASSLERKETQYF.

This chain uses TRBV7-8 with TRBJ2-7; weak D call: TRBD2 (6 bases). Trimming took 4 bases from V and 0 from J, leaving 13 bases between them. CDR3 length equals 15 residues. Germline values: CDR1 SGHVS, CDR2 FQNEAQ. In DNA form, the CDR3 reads TGTGCCAGCAGCTGGCCGGTGGGGGGCTCCTACGAGCAGTACTTC. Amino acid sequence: CASSWPVGGSYEQYF. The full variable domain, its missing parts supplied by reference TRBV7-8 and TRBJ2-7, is GAGVSQSPRYKVAKRGQDVALRCDPISGHVSLFWYQQALGQGPEFLTYFQNEAQLDKSGLPSDRFFAERPEGSVSTLKIQRTQQEDSAVYLCASSWPVGGSYEQYFGPGTRLTVT.

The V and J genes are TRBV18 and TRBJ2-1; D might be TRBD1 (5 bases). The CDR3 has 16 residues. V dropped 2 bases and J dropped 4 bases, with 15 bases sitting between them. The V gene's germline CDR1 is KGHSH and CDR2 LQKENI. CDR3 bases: TGTGCCAGCTCACCAGAAAGGGGCGCGTTATACAATGAGCAGTTCTTC. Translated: CASSPERGALYNEQFF.

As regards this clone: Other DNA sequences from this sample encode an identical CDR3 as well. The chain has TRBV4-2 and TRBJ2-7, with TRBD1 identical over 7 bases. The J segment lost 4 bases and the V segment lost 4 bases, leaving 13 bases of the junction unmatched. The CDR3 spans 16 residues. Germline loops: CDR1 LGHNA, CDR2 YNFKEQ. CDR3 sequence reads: CASSPQAQGFAYEQYF. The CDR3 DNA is TGTGCCAGCAGCCCACAGGCACAGGGGTTCGCGTACGAGCAGTACTTC.

CDR3 sequence: CASRPVSGGGHNEQFF. The CDR3 coding sequence is TGTGCCAGCAGACCCGTGAGCGGGGGGGGACACAATGAGCAGTTCTTC. The V call is TRBV7-2, the J call TRBJ2-1, with TRBD2 matching 10 bases. V was clipped by 6 bases and J by 5 bases; unmatched bases: 10. This CDR3 has 16 amino acids. Germline-derived CDR1 and CDR2 are SGHTA and FQGNSA.